What follows are 30 T cell receptor beta chains derived from one specimen sequenced in a study of blood T cell repertoires in COVID-19. Clones were read by immunoSEQ multiplex PCR, and TCRdb kept only the in-frame ones, dropping some. Here the sample spans 150,000 to 200,000 clones, about 86% being singletons. The specimen was peripheral blood. These receptors all come from a man aged 50 to 60 with active or convalescent COVID-19.

The chain links TRBV10-3 to TRBJ1-6; D uncertain. The germline V gene encodes CDR1 ENHRY and CDR2 SYGVKD. V was trimmed by 0 bases and J by 10 bases, leaving 10 bases between them. The CDR3 covers 14 residues. DNA for the CDR3: TGTGCCATCAGTGAGTCGTGGGCGAAGTCACCCCTCCACTTT. The encoded protein is CAISESWAKSPLHF.

This clone appeared a single time. The chain uses TRBV2 and TRBJ2-2; 8 bases are shared with TRBD2. The V segment lost 7 bases and the J segment 6 bases; nucleotides outside the gene matches: 7. The CDR3 consists of 14 residues. In germline, CDR1 is SNHLY, CDR2 FYNNEI. The CDR3, as DNA: TGTGCCAGCACCCGAGCGGGAGTAGCCGGGGAGCTGTTTTTT. Its protein product is CASTRAGVAGELFF.

The J gene is TRBJ2-1, the V gene TRBV5-6, with TRBD2 as a possible D gene (6 bases). Germline V gene sequence: CDR1 SGHDT, CDR2 YYEEEE. The V gene lost 4 bases and the J gene lost 10 bases, with 12 bases spanning the gap. The CDR3 is made up of 12 amino acids. The CDR3 region has the DNA TGTGCCAGCAGCATCTTGGAGGGGGAGCAGTTCTTC. Translation: CASSILEGEQFF.

The rearrangement links TRBV6-5 to TRBJ2-3; 8 bases are a match to TRBD2. The CDR3 loop spans 16 amino acids. Germline trimming cut 4 bases from V and 2 bases from J; bases unmatched to any gene: 8. Germline values: CDR1 MNHEY, CDR2 SVGAGI. The CDR3, as DNA: TGTGCCAGCAGTTTCGCGGGACTAGGGTTCACAGATACGCAGTATTTT. Its protein product is CASSFAGLGFTDTQYF.

The CDR3 bases are TGTGCCAGCAGCAAACTAGCGGGGGGGAACGAGCATACGCAGTATTTT. Protein sequence: CASSKLAGGNEHTQYF. The rearrangement uses TRBV6-2 or TRBV6-3 and TRBJ2-3, with TRBD2 matching over 13 bases. The CDR3 extends over 16 amino acids. The trim removed 6 bases at V and 7 bases at J, leaving 10 bases unmatched. Germline V gene data show CDR1 as MNHEY and CDR2 as SVGEGT.

CDR3 nucleotides: TGTGCCAGCTCCCCCCCGGGGACTGTCACCGGGGAGCTGTTTTTT. It codes for CASSPPGTVTGELFF. The chain couples TRBV18 to TRBJ2-2, with a tentative D call TRBD2 (6 bases). CDR1 KGHSH and CDR2 LQKENI come from the germline V gene. Trimming cost V 6 bases and J 4 bases, with 15 bases left between them. The CDR3 totals 15 residues.

The gene calls are TRBV6-2 or TRBV6-3 and TRBJ2-2, with TRBD2 as a possible D gene (6 bases). The CDR3 totals 15 residues. Germline-derived CDR1 and CDR2 are MNHEY and SVGEGT. Trimming left V 4 bases short and J 4 bases short, with 13 bases between. The CDR3 nucleotides read TGTGCCAGCAGTTCCCTGGCGGGGCCCACCGGGGAGCTGTTTTTT. It yields the protein CASSSLAGPTGELFF.

This chain joins TRBV6-2 or TRBV6-3 and TRBJ1-1, with a possible D match to TRBD1 (5 bases). V dropped 2 bases and J dropped 2 bases, with 18 bases sitting between them. The CDR3 has 17 amino acids. Germline loops: CDR1 MNHEY, CDR2 SVGEGT. The CDR3 bases are TGTGCCAGCAGTTACCTCAATGCGATGACAGCTAACACTGAAGCTTTCTTT. It yields the protein CASSYLNAMTANTEAFF.

This chain uses TRBV2 with TRBJ1-4; D gene ambiguous. The CDR3 contains 13 residues. CDR1 and CDR2 (germline): SNHLY, FYNNEI. Trimming cost V 7 bases and J 7 bases, with 13 bases left between them. CDR3 protein: CASKAGLSEKLFF. CDR3 in DNA: TGTGCCAGCAAGGCGGGTCTTAGTGAAAAACTGTTTTTT.

The chain joins TRBV28 to TRBJ1-3; 8 positions agree with TRBD1. Germline V CDR1 and CDR2: MDHEN, SYDVKM. This CDR3 region has 16 residues. V was clipped by 1 base and J by 8 bases; unmatched bases: 10. The CDR3 DNA follows: TGTGCCAGCAGTTTATTTCCCCAGACAGGGGCGGACACCATATATTTT. Protein sequence: CASSLFPQTGADTIYF.

The chain uses TRBV3-1 (or the pseudogene TRBV3-2) and TRBJ2-3; maybe TRBD1 (5 bases). The V gene's germline CDR1 is LGHDT and CDR2 YNNKEL (reference sequence). This CDR3 is 18 amino acids long. Trimming removed 0 bases at V and 0 bases at J, with 16 bases between. The CDR3 bases are TGTGCCAGCAGCCAAGATCCCCCGGACACGCCTAGCACAGATACGCAGTATTTT. Its translation: CASSQDPPDTPSTDTQYF.

V is TRBV28 and J is TRBJ2-7, with 8 bases identical to TRBD2. Germline V CDR1 and CDR2: MDHEN, SYDVKM. This CDR3 has 17 amino acids. Trimming took 3 bases from V and 0 from J; bases not matched to a gene: 10. The CDR3 loop is CASSFLREASSSYEQYF. CDR3 DNA: TGTGCCAGCAGTTTCTTGCGGGAGGCTTCTAGCTCCTACGAGCAGTACTTC.

The CDR3 nucleotides read TGTGCCAGCAGCTTAGGGCGACTAGCGGGAAGTCAAGAGACCCAGTACTTC. It is translated as CASSLGRLAGSQETQYF. This chain uses TRBV11-2 with TRBJ2-5; 11 nucleotides agree with TRBD2. This CDR3 region has 17 residues. CDR1 and CDR2 from the germline V gene are SGHAT and FQNNGV. With 1 base clipped from V and 2 bases from J, the junction kept 6 bases outside the gene matches. Using reference TRBV11-2 and TRBJ2-5 for the parts outside the CDR3, the full variable domain is EAGVAQSPRYKIIEKRQSVAFWCNPISGHATLYWYQQILGQGPKLLIQFQNNGVVDDSQLPKDRFSAERLKGVDSTLKIQPAKLEDSAVYLCASSLGRLAGSQETQYFGPGTRLLVL.

The chain carries TRBV4-2 and TRBJ2-2, with 13 nucleotides matching TRBD2. Germline values: CDR1 LGHNA, CDR2 YNFKEQ. The CDR3 is made up of 19 amino acids. J was trimmed by 8 bases and V by 0 bases; bases with no gene match: 12. DNA for the CDR3: TGTGCCAGCAGCCAAGATCCGACTACCGGGACTAGCGGGAAGGGGGAGCTGTTTTTT. Translated, it gives CASSQDPTTGTSGKGELFF.

This chain joins TRBV7-3 and TRBJ2-5; 12 nucleotides agree with TRBD2. CDR1 is SGHTA, CDR2 FQGTGA, per germline. This CDR3 is 15 amino acids long. Losses at the gene ends were 3 bases for V and 3 bases for J; bases not matched to a gene: 2. CDR3 in amino acids: CASSFLAGGKETQYF. In nucleotides, the CDR3 is TGTGCCAGCAGCTTCCTAGCGGGGGGGAAAGAGACCCAGTACTTC.

The sample holds a few counts of this clone. The V call is TRBV6-5, the J call TRBJ1-2; 8 bases agree with TRBD1. Germline CDR1 and CDR2: MNHEY and SVGAGI. Unmatched junction bases numbered 5, after V lost 6 bases and J lost 8 bases. CDR3 length: 12 amino acids. The CDR3 DNA reads as TGTGCCAGCAGCCAGGGGGCGCGGGGCTACACCTTC. The encoded protein is CASSQGARGYTF.

The chain uses TRBV3-1 (or the pseudogene TRBV3-2) and TRBJ2-1, with 16 bases lining up with TRBD2. Germline V gene lookup returns CDR1 LGHDT and CDR2 YNNKEL (reference sequence). This CDR3 has 17 amino acids. The J segment lost 7 bases and the V segment lost 4 bases, leaving 7 bases of the junction unmatched. The CDR3 DNA sequence: TGTGCCAGCAGCCCCGGGACTAGCGGGAGGGCCCCTAATGAGCAGTTCTTC. It codes for CASSPGTSGRAPNEQFF.

This clone showed up just a few times. V gene TRBV11-1 combines with J gene TRBJ1-6; TRBD1 matches 11 bases. The junction had 8 bases not matched to a gene; V was cut back by 6 bases and J by 10 bases. The CDR3 contains 15 residues. Germline CDR1 reads SGHAT; CDR2 reads FQDESV (reference sequence). The CDR3 bases are TGTGCCAGCAGATTCGCCGGGACAGGGGGATCACCCCTCCACTTT. This gives the protein CASRFAGTGGSPLHF.

A note on this clone: Other nucleotide sequences in the sample specify the same CDR3. This chain uses TRBV18 with TRBJ1-2; 9 nucleotides agree with TRBD1. CDR1 KGHSH and CDR2 LQKENI come from the germline V gene. The V segment lost 3 bases and the J segment 8 bases; nucleotides outside the gene matches: 4. This CDR3 is built from 13 residues. CDR3 residues: CASSPRQGEGYTF. The CDR3 DNA reads TGTGCCAGCTCACCGCGACAGGGGGAGGGCTACACCTTC.

This clone came up once. The chain is built from TRBV18 and TRBJ2-6; 7 bases are a match to TRBD1. Per the germline V gene, CDR1 is KGHSH and CDR2 is LQKENI. The CDR3 sequence is 18 residues long. The V and J ends lost 3 bases and 0 bases, in that order; junction bases with no gene match: 8. The CDR3 protein is CASSPGTGVGSGANVLTF. As DNA, the CDR3 is TGTGCCAGCTCACCGGGTACAGGGGTAGGCTCTGGGGCCAACGTCCTGACTTTC.

This clone was seen just once. V usage is TRBV12-3 or TRBV12-4 and J usage is TRBJ2-7; 10 bases match TRBD2. Trimming took 6 bases from V and 3 from J; bases not matched to a gene: 2. The CDR3 is 13 residues long. CDR3 amino acids: CASRASGSYEQYF. The DNA for the CDR3 is TGTGCCAGCAGGGCTAGCGGGAGCTACGAGCAGTACTTC.

The chain has TRBV10-2 and TRBJ2-7, with 7 positions matching TRBD2. Germline-derived CDR1 and CDR2 are WSHSY and SAAADI. V was pared by 6 bases and J by 3 bases, with 11 bases of the junction left unmatched. The length of the CDR3 is 15 residues. The CDR3 DNA sequence: TGCGCCAGCAGGAGCGGGGATAGGTCCCTCTACGAGCAGTACTTC. This gives the protein CASRSGDRSLYEQYF.

The rearrangement links TRBV28 to TRBJ2-3, with TRBD2 identical over 8 bases. Trimming cost V 8 bases and J 1 base; bases outside gene matches: 8. Germline CDR1 is MDHEN and CDR2 is SYDVKM. There are 15 residues in the CDR3. CDR3 DNA sequence: TGTGCCAGCGGGGCGGGAGGCGGGGGCACAGATACGCAGTATTTT. Amino acid sequence: CASGAGGGGTDTQYF.

This clone was counted a single time. The CDR3 loop is CASSVTGVSSYNEQFF. The CDR3 coding sequence is TGTGCCAGCAGCGTGACAGGGGTTTCGTCCTACAATGAGCAGTTCTTC. The V gene is TRBV9, the J gene TRBJ2-1, with 8 positions matching TRBD1. With 2 bases clipped from V and 1 base from J, the junction kept 5 bases outside the gene matches. The CDR3 is made up of 16 amino acids. CDR1 SGDLS and CDR2 YYNGEE come from the germline V gene.

The chain recombines TRBV25-1 with TRBJ1-5, with D possibly TRBD1 on 6 matching bases. Germline assignment: CDR1 MGHDK and CDR2 SYGVNS. Trimming removed 2 bases at V and 6 bases at J, with 11 bases between. The CDR3 is made up of 14 amino acids. The CDR3 here is CASSETGSAQPQHF. CDR3 bases: TGTGCCAGCAGTGAAACAGGGTCGGCTCAGCCCCAGCATTTT.

This chain links TRBV11-1 with TRBJ2-1; D not certain. The CDR3 contains 15 residues. V was clipped by 2 bases and J by 0 bases, with 8 bases between them. Looked up from germline, CDR1 is SGHAT and CDR2 is FQDESV (reference sequence). In DNA, the CDR3 is TGTGCCAGCAGCTTACTGTCGAGCTCCTACAATGAGCAGTTCTTC. As protein: CASSLLSSSYNEQFF. The whole variable domain, remainder taken from reference TRBV11-1 and TRBJ2-1, is EAEVAQSPRYKITEKSQAVAFWCDPISGHATLYWYRQILGQGPELLVQFQDESVVDDSQLPKDRFSAERLKGVDSTLKIQPAELGDSAMYLCASSLLSSSYNEQFFGPGTRLTVL.

The chain recombines TRBV19 with TRBJ2-7; TRBD1 agrees at 10 bases. V lost 5 bases and J lost 3; bases outside the gene matches: 10. The CDR3 length is 16 residues. Germline lookup yields CDR1 LNHDA and CDR2 SQIVND (reference sequence). The CDR3 DNA is TGTGCCAGTAGTGAGGGCGGACAGGGGGGTATCTACGAGCAGTACTTC. Translation gives CASSEGGQGGIYEQYF. Drawing the rest from reference TRBV19 and TRBJ2-7, the complete variable domain is DGGITQSPKYLFRKEGQNVTLSCEQNLNHDAMYWYRQDPGQGLRLIYYSQIVNDFQKGDIAEGYSVSREKKESFPLTVTSAQKNPTAFYLCASSEGGQGGIYEQYFGPGTRLTVT.

On this clone: The sample contains more than one DNA sequence encoding this CDR3. J is TRBJ2-4 and V is TRBV4-1, with D unclear. Germline V lookup: CDR1 MGHRA, CDR2 YSYEKL. Trimming took 2 bases from V and 8 from J, leaving 10 bases between them. The CDR3 has 13 residues. For the CDR3, the DNA is TGCGCCAGCAGCCAAAGCCCCCGGGACATTCAGTACTTC. Its translation is CASSQSPRDIQYF.

This clone occurred once. V gene TRBV21-1 combines with J gene TRBJ2-4; the table's D call, TRBD2, has no DNA check behind it. TRBV21-1 is labeled a pseudogene. The CDR3 extends over 16 amino acids. In nucleotides, the CDR3 is TGTGCCAGCAGCAAATTAGGGAGGGGGGACAAAAACATTCAGTACTTC. It encodes CASSKLGRGDKNIQYF.

The V and J genes are TRBV7-3 and TRBJ2-7; 14 bases match TRBD2. Germline V CDR1 and CDR2: SGHTA, FQGTGA. The V and J ends lost 5 bases and 2 bases, in that order; junction bases with no gene match: 11. The CDR3 runs 18 residues. This chain's CDR3 is CASSPGLAGDPPTYEQYF. DNA of the CDR3: TGTGCCAGCAGCCCGGGACTAGCGGGAGATCCGCCAACCTACGAGCAGTACTTC.